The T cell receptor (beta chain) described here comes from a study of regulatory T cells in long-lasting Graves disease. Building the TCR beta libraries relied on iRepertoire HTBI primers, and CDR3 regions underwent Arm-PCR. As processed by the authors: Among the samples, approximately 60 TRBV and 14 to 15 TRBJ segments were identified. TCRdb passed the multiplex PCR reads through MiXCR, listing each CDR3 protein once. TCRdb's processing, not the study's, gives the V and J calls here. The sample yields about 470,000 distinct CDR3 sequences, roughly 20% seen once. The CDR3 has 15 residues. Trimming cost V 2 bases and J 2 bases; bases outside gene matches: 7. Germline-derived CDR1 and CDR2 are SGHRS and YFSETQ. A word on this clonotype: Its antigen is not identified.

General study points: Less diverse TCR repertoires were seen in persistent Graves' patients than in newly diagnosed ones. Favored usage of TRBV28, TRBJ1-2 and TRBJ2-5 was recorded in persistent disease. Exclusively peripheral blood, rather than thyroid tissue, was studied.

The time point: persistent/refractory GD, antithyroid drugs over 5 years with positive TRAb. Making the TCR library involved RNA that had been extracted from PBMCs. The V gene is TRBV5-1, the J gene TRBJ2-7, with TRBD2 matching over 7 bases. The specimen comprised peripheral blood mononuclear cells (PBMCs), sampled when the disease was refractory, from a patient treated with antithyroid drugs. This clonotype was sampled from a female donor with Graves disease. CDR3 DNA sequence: TGCGCCAGCAGCTTAATACGGGGGGAGGCCTACGAGCAGTACTTC. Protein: CASSLIRGEAYEQYF.